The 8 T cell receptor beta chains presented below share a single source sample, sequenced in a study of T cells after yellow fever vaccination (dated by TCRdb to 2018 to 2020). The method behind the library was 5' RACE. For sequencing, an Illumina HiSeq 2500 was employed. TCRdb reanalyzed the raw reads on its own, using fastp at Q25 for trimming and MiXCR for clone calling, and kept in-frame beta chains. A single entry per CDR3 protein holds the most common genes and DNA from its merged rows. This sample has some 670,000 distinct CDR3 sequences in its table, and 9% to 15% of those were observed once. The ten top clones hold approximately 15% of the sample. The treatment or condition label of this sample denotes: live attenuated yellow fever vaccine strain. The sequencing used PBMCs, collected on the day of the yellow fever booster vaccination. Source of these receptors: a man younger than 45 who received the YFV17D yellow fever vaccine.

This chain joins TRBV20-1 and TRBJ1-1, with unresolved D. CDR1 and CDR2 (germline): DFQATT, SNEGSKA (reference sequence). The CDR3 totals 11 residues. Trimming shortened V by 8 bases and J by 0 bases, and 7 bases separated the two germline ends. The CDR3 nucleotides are TGCAGTCTTCACGTGAACACTGAAGCTTTCTTT. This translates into CSLHVNTEAFF.

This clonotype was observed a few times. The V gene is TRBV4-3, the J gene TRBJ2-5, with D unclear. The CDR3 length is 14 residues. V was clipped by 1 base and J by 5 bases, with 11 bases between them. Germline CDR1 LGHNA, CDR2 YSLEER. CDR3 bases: TGCGCCAGCAGCCAAGGGACGGTGTCGGAGACCCAGTACTTC. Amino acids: CASSQGTVSETQYF.

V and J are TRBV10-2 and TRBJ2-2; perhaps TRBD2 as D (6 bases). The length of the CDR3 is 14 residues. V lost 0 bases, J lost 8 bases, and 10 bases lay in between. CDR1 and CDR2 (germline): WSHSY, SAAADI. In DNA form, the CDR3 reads TGCGCCAGCAGTGAGTCGAATCTAGCGGGGGAGCTGTTTTTT. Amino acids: CASSESNLAGELFF.

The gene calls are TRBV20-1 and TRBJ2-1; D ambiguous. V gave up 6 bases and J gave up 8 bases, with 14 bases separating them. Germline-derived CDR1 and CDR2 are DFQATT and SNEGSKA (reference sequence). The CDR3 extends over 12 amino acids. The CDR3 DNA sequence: TGCAGTGCCCTCAAAAATATTGATGAGCAGTTCTTC. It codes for CSALKNIDEQFF.

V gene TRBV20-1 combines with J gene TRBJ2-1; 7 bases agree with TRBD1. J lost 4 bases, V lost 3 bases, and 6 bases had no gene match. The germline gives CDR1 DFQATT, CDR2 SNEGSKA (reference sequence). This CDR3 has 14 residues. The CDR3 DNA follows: TGCAGTGCTAGGGGGGACAGCGGTTACAATGAGCAGTTCTTC. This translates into CSARGDSGYNEQFF.

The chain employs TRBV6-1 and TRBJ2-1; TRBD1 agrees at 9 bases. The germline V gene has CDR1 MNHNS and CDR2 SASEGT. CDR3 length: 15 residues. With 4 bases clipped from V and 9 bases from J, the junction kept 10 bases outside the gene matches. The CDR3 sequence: CASSVLGTGTGEQFF. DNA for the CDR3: TGTGCCAGCAGTGTCTTGGGGACAGGGACCGGTGAGCAGTTCTTC.

CDR3 in amino acids: CASSLLTTTAYTF. The CDR3 coding sequence is TGTGCCAGCAGCTTGCTTACGACTACGGCCTACACCTTC. V and J are TRBV5-5 and TRBJ1-2; no clear D gene. Trimming removed 1 base from V and 10 bases from J, with 14 bases in between. The CDR3 extends over 13 amino acids. CDR1 and CDR2 (germline): SGHKS, YYEKEE (reference sequence).

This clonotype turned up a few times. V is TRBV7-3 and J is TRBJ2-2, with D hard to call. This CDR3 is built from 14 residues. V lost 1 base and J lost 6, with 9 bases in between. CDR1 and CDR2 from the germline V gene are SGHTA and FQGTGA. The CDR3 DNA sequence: TGTGCCAGCAGCTTAAGCCCCACGGCCGGGGAGCTGTTTTTT. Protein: CASSLSPTAGELFF.